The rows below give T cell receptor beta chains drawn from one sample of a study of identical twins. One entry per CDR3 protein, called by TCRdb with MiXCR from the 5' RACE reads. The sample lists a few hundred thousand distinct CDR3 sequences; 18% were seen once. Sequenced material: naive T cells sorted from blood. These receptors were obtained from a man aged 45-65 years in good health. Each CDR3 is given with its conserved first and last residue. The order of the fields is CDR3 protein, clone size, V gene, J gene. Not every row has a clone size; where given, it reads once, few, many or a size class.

CATSRVAGTYEQYF,.,TRBV15,TRBJ2-7
CASSLRKGVSDTQYF,few,TRBV7-9,TRBJ2-3
CSAKQGANTGELFF,.,TRBV20-1,TRBJ2-2
CSAIGGQGMADTQYF,few,TRBV20-1,TRBJ2-3
CASSLPPYRGGYEQYF,many,TRBV12-3/TRBV12-4,TRBJ2-7
CASSFVGDTDTQYF,few,TRBV28,TRBJ2-3
CSARAGGPNQPQHF,many,TRBV20-1,TRBJ1-5
CASSIQGAETQYF,few,TRBV12-3/TRBV12-4,TRBJ2-5
CSARDWSGGASDTQYF,few,TRBV20-1,TRBJ2-3
CASSFRGTYNEQFF,few,TRBV6-2/TRBV6-3,TRBJ2-1
CASSLGTLGSYEQYF,many,TRBV5-1,TRBJ2-7
CASSQIGQWAREQFF,few,TRBV4-1,TRBJ2-1
CATSRDRGSRNTIYF,few,TRBV15,TRBJ1-3
CASSHSGGLTDTQYF,many,TRBV5-1,TRBJ2-3
CASTRQGPRTEAFF,.,TRBV12-3/TRBV12-4,TRBJ1-1
CASSPHHSPLHF,.,TRBV12-3/TRBV12-4,TRBJ1-6
CASSKGGRLARSLSYEQYF,few,TRBV6-1,TRBJ2-7
CASTLGPAQETQYF,.,TRBV6-1,TRBJ2-5
CSARLRALSYNSPLHF,.,TRBV20-1,TRBJ1-6
CASSLASGRYNEQFF,few,TRBV7-2,TRBJ2-1
CASSLVGQGTGNTIYF,once,TRBV7-2,TRBJ1-3
CASSYLDSPSSEAFF,few,TRBV6-5,TRBJ1-1
CASKAGEGVDTQYF,few,TRBV27,TRBJ2-3
CASGGYATDTQYF,few,TRBV12-3/TRBV12-4,TRBJ2-3
CATSTPGQGNNEQFF,.,TRBV15,TRBJ2-1
CASTTRGVQNSYNEQFF,many,TRBV6-2/TRBV6-3,TRBJ2-1
CASSLQGGASLRSPLHF,few,TRBV6-1,TRBJ1-6
CASSYPGTLSSYEQYF,many,TRBV6-2/TRBV6-3,TRBJ2-7
CSARTHGDQPQHF,.,TRBV20-1,TRBJ1-5
CASSLGTGDYNSPLHF,few,TRBV7-9,TRBJ1-6
CASSRTGTDQETQYF,few,TRBV4-2,TRBJ2-5
CASSFSRSNEQFF,few,TRBV27,TRBJ2-1
CASNKDPGNTIYF,few,TRBV25-1,TRBJ1-3
CSAVTSGGNADTQYF,few,TRBV20-1,TRBJ2-3
CSVELRDGGNYEQYF,many,TRBV29-1,TRBJ2-7
CASSQWDRTAEGYTF,.,TRBV3-1,TRBJ1-2
CASSYTSDNEQFF,many,TRBV6-5,TRBJ2-1
CATSRDRGIDTIAKNIQYF,few,TRBV15,TRBJ2-4
CASSPRGHASYEQYF,few,TRBV18,TRBJ2-7
CASSLGAGRSTDTQYF,few,TRBV11-2,TRBJ2-3
CSAFSGTSTDTQYF,many,TRBV20-1,TRBJ2-3
CAISREGETQYF,.,TRBV10-3,TRBJ2-5
CASLRSRGQTEAFF,few,TRBV16,TRBJ1-1
CASSLSDLTGYNSPLHF,.,TRBV12-3/TRBV12-4,TRBJ1-6
CASSQTRDRLHEQYF,few,TRBV4-3,TRBJ2-7